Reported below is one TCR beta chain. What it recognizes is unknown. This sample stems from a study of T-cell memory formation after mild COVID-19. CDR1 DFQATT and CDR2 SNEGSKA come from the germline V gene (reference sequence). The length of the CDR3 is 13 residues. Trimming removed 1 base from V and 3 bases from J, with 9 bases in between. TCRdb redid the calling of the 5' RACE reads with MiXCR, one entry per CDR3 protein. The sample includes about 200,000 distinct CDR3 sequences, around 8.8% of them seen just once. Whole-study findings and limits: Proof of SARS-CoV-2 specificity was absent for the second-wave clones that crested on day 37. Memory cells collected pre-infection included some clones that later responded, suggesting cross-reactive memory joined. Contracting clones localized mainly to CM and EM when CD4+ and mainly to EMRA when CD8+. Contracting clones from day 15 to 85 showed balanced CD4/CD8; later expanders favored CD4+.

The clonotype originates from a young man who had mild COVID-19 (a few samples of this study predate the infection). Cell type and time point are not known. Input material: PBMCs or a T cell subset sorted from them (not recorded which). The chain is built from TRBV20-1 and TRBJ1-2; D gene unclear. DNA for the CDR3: TGCAGTGCTAGAGCCAAACGGGACTATGGCTACACCTTC. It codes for CSARAKRDYGYTF.